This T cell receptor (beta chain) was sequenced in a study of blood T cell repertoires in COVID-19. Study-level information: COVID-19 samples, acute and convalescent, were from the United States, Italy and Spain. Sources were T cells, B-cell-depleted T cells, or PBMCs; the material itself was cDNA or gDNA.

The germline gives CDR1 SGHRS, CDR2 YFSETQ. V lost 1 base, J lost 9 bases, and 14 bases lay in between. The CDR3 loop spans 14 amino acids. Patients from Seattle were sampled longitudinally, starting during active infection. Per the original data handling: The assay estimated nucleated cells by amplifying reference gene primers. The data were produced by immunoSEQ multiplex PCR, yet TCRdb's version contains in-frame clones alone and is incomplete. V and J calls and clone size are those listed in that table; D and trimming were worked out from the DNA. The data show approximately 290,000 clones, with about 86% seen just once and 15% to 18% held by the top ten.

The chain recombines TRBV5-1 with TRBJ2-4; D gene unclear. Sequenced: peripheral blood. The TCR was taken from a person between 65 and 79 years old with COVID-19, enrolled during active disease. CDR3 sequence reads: CASSLSGGRPIQYF. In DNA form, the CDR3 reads TGCGCCAGCAGCTTGTCGGGTGGTCGACCCATTCAGTACTTC.